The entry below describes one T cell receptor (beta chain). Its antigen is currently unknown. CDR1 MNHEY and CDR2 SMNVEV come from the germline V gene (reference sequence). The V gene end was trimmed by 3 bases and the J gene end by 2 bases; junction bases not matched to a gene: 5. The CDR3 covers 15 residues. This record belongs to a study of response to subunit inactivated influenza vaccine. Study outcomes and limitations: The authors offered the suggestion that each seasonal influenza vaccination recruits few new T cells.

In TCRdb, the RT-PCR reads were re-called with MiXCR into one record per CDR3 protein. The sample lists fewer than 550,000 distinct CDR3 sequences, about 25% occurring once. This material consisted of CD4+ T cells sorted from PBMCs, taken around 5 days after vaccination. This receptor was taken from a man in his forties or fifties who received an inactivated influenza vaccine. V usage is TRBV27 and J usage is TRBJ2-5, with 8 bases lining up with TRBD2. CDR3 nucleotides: TGTGCCAGCAGTTTCTTGGGACTAGTTCAAGAGACCCAGTACTTC. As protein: CASSFLGLVQETQYF.